This TCR beta chain originates from a study of post-analysis software for immune sequencing data. Study summary: In terms of disease course, relapsing-remitting, secondary progressive and progressive-relapsing multiple sclerosis were included. Whole-study results and caveats: F measure showed strong co-clustering of same-batch samples. Those with multiple sclerosis, the patient group, showed significantly lower normalized Chao1 diversity than controls. Patients used about five TRBV segments, including TRBV5-6, TRBV5-1 and TRBV20-1, more often than controls.

On this clonotype itself: Antigen unknown.

TCR beta cDNA libraries included unique molecular identifiers. Around 500,000 cDNA molecules came from about 1 to 10 million T cells. Using its own MiXCR run on the PCR reads, TCRdb lists one record per CDR3 protein. Seen here are about 810,000 distinct CDR3 sequences, approximately 57% observed once, and the top ten hold about 4.8%. Germline V gives CDR1 SGHDT, CDR2 YYEEEE. V gave up 2 bases and J gave up 5 bases; unmatched junction bases: 3. This CDR3 region has 14 residues. The chain combines TRBV5-6 with TRBJ1-5; 8 bases are shared with TRBD1. The clonotype comes from a girl aged 10-17 years with multiple sclerosis. What was sequenced was blood. The CDR3 DNA follows: TGTGCCAGCAGCTTAGGACAGGGCTATCAGCCCCAGCATTTT. Residues: CASSLGQGYQPQHF.